The 23 T cell receptor beta chains presented below share a single source sample, sequenced in a study of siplizumab effects on memory and regulatory T cells. Profiled with immunoSEQ multiplex PCR; TCRdb holds only in-frame clones, not every one. The sample contains about 94,000 clones, over 85% of which appear only once. Sequences were obtained from non-Treg CD4+ T cells sorted from blood. These receptors originate from a human donor in good health.

The chain employs TRBV6-1 and TRBJ2-3; maybe TRBD1 (6 bases). This CDR3 comprises 12 residues. The V end lost 8 bases, the J end lost 1 base, and 7 bases lay between the germline ends. The germline V gene has CDR1 MNHNS and CDR2 SASEGT. The CDR3 bases are TGTGCCAGCCGGACAGGCACAGATACGCAGTATTTT. Translated, it gives CASRTGTDTQYF.

The rearrangement uses TRBV7-8 and TRBJ2-2; D might be TRBD2 (5 bases). Germline CDR1 is SGHVS and CDR2 is FQNEAQ. The CDR3 has 14 amino acids. Trimming took 5 bases from V and 0 from J, leaving 7 bases between them. CDR3 residues: CASSPRANTGELFF. CDR3 coding DNA: TGTGCCAGCAGCCCGAGGGCGAACACCGGGGAGCTGTTTTTT.

The chain carries TRBV5-1 and TRBJ2-1; 11 bases align to TRBD2. After removal of 4 bases from V and 4 bases from J, the junction contained 7 bases not matched to a gene. The CDR3 consists of 16 residues. Germline V gene data show CDR1 as SGHRS and CDR2 as YFSETQ. This chain's CDR3 is CASSPPTSGTYNEQFF. The CDR3, as DNA: TGCGCCAGCAGCCCTCCGACTAGCGGGACTTACAATGAGCAGTTCTTC.

The chain is built from TRBV4-1 and TRBJ1-1; D remains ambiguous. Germline V CDR1 and CDR2: MGHRA, YSYEKL. The CDR3 sequence is 13 residues long. Trimming took off 4 bases at V and 3 bases at J, with 9 bases between the two ends. The CDR3: CASSRYSDTEAFF. The CDR3 region has the DNA TGCGCCAGCAGCCGCTACTCAGACACTGAAGCTTTCTTT.

The V and J genes are TRBV6-6 and TRBJ2-3; D uncertain. Germline CDR1 and CDR2: MNHNY and SVGAGI (reference sequence). The CDR3 totals 13 residues. The V end was cut by 2 bases, the J end by 1 base, with 4 bases between. The CDR3 region has the DNA TGTGCCAGCAGTTACCTCGGCACAGATACGCAGTATTTT. It codes for CASSYLGTDTQYF.

CDR3 nucleotide sequence: TGTGCCTGGAGCGAGGTGGGGGTCGAGCAGTACTTC. This gives the protein CAWSEVGVEQYF. The chain joins TRBV30 to TRBJ2-7; D tentatively fits TRBD1 or TRBD2 (5 bases each). The V end lost 3 bases, the J end lost 6 bases, and 12 bases lay between the germline ends. In germline, CDR1 is GTSNPN, CDR2 SVGIG (reference sequence). This CDR3 has 12 residues.

J is TRBJ2-1 and V is TRBV9; no firm D call. The ends were cut back, 3 bases at V and 6 bases at J, with 13 bases in the middle. This CDR3 has 14 residues. CDR1 and CDR2 (germline): SGDLS, YYNGEE. Here the CDR3 reads CASSGSGFGNEQFF. The CDR3 DNA reads as TGTGCCAGCAGCGGGTCGGGTTTCGGCAATGAGCAGTTCTTC.

The chain carries TRBV4-1 and TRBJ1-1; no definite D call. Trimming took 4 bases from V and 2 from J, leaving 11 bases between them. Germline V lookup: CDR1 MGHRA, CDR2 YSYEKL. The length of the CDR3 is 14 residues. The CDR3, as DNA: TGCGCCAGCAGCCCTCCCTGGTCAAACACTGAAGCTTTCTTT. Its protein is CASSPPWSNTEAFF.

This clone has only one observation. The chain employs TRBV11-2 and TRBJ1-2; TRBD1 is a possible D gene (5 bases). The CDR3 totals 13 residues. With 1 base removed from V and 2 bases from J, the gap between germline ends came to 5 bases. Germline V gene data show CDR1 as SGHAT and CDR2 as FQNNGV. This CDR3 is CASSLGQNYGYTF. Here the CDR3 DNA reads TGTGCCAGCAGCTTAGGACAGAACTATGGCTACACCTTC.

DNA of the CDR3: TGTGCCAGCTCACCACAGGGGAGAGGGTACAATGAGCAGTTCTTC. Protein sequence: CASSPQGRGYNEQFF. This sequence joins TRBV18 and TRBJ2-1, with D perhaps given as TRBD1 or TRBD2 (5 bases each). Germline CDR1 reads KGHSH; CDR2 reads LQKENI. This CDR3 region has 15 residues. The V end lost 1 base, the J end lost 4 bases, and 11 bases lay between the germline ends.

This clone occurred a few times. This chain's CDR3 is CASSLDRLQGEAFF. The CDR3 bases are TGTGCCAGCAGTCTCGACAGGCTTCAGGGTGAAGCTTTCTTT. The gene calls are TRBV27 and TRBJ1-1; possibly TRBD1 for D (6 bases). V lost 5 bases, J lost 7 bases, and 17 bases lay in between. The length of the CDR3 is 14 residues. Germline V gene data show CDR1 as MNHEY and CDR2 as SMNVEV (reference sequence).

The chain is built from TRBV30 and TRBJ2-2; 9 bases are a match to TRBD1. V dropped 3 bases and J dropped 6; count of bases not matched to a gene: 2. Germline V gives CDR1 GTSNPN, CDR2 SVGIG (reference sequence). The CDR3 runs 13 residues. The CDR3 sequence: CAWSRQGAGELFF. The CDR3 region has the DNA TGTGCCTGGAGCAGACAGGGGGCCGGGGAGCTGTTTTTT.

This chain joins TRBV6-8 and TRBJ2-5, with D perhaps matching TRBD1 or TRBD2 (5 bases each). Germline CDR1 is MNHGY and CDR2 is SAAAGT. This CDR3 contains 18 residues. Deletions cut 4 bases from V and 2 bases from J, with 23 bases between. The CDR3, as DNA: TGTGCCAGCAGTTTCCGGGTCTTGTGGGGGAAAGAGCAAGAGACCCAGTACTTC. Encoded protein: CASSFRVLWGKEQETQYF.

V usage is TRBV19 and J usage is TRBJ2-1; D remains ambiguous. Looked up from germline, CDR1 is LNHDA and CDR2 is SQIVND (reference sequence). V was shortened by 4 bases and J by 6 bases, with 4 bases between the two germline ends. This CDR3 region has 11 residues. In nucleotides, the CDR3 is TGTGCCAGTAGTAGGACCAATGAGCAGTTCTTC. It specifies CASSRTNEQFF.

V and J are TRBV19 and TRBJ2-1; D is perhaps TRBD2 (6 bases). The CDR3 loop spans 12 amino acids. Germline CDR1 and CDR2: LNHDA and SQIVND (reference sequence). V was clipped by 6 bases and J by 5 bases, with 8 bases between them. The CDR3 coding sequence is TGTGCCAGTAGCGGACTAAACAATGAGCAGTTCTTC. This codes for CASSGLNNEQFF.

CDR3 sequence: CASSFRGPGEAFF. The CDR3, as DNA: TGTGCCAGCAGTTTCAGGGGGCCCGGTGAAGCTTTCTTT. V usage is TRBV27 and J usage is TRBJ1-1, with TRBD1 identical over 8 bases. The CDR3 contains 13 residues. Germline CDR1 reads MNHEY; CDR2 reads SMNVEV (reference sequence). Unmatched junction bases numbered 4, after V lost 3 bases and J lost 7 bases.

This rearrangement joins TRBV7-9 to TRBJ2-1, with D possibly matching TRBD2 (5 bases). There are 12 residues in the CDR3. The V gene lost 7 bases and the J gene lost 7 bases, with 11 bases spanning the gap. CDR1 and CDR2 (germline): SEHNR, FQNEAQ (reference sequence). CDR3 sequence reads: CASTDWKNEQFF. The CDR3 DNA is TGTGCCAGCACGGACTGGAAGAATGAGCAGTTCTTC. Filled out from reference TRBV7-9 and TRBJ2-1, the complete variable domain reads DTGVSQNPRHKITKRGQNVTFRCDPISEHNRLYWYRQTLGQGPEFLTYFQNEAQLEKSRLLSDRFSAERPKGSFSTLEIQRTEQGDSAMYLCASTDWKNEQFFGPGTRLTVL.

The chain employs TRBV11-2 and TRBJ2-1; TRBD1 or TRBD2 may be the D gene (5 bases each). Germline V gene data show CDR1 as SGHAT and CDR2 as FQNNGV. This CDR3 has 18 amino acids. Trimming stripped 1 base from V and 4 bases from J, with 20 bases between. The CDR3 nucleotides are TGTGCCAGCAGCTTAGTGGGAAGCGGTTTGAGGGGATACAATGAGCAGTTCTTC. Translated, it gives CASSLVGSGLRGYNEQFF.

The chain links TRBV18 to TRBJ1-1; TRBD1 agrees at 9 bases. Trimming at V came to 4 bases and at J to 8 bases, leaving 5 bases not matched to a gene. Germline lookup yields CDR1 KGHSH and CDR2 LQKENI. CDR3 length: 13 amino acids. CDR3 sequence (DNA): TGTGCCAGCTCACAGGGACAGGGAGGCGAAGCTTTCTTT. The encoded protein is CASSQGQGGEAFF.

The CDR3 nucleotides are TGTGCCAGCAGCGTGACAGGGGTCTATGGCTACACCTTC. Its protein product is CASSVTGVYGYTF. The chain has TRBV5-4 and TRBJ1-2; TRBD1 aligns across 8 bases. V was pared by 4 bases and J by 4 bases, with 3 bases of the junction left unmatched. Germline-derived CDR1 and CDR2 are SGHNT and YYREEE (reference sequence). The CDR3 contains 13 residues.

V and J are TRBV5-6 and TRBJ1-3, with D uncertain. This CDR3 contains 15 residues. Trimming pared 0 bases from V and 4 bases from J, leaving 11 bases between. CDR1 SGHDT and CDR2 YYEEEE come from the germline V gene. The CDR3 DNA reads as TGTGCCAGCAGCTTGGGATTTATGGCCGGAAACACCATATATTTT. It is translated as CASSLGFMAGNTIYF.

The J gene is TRBJ1-1, the V gene TRBV7-9; maybe TRBD1 (5 bases). CDR1 and CDR2 (germline): SEHNR, FQNEAQ (reference sequence). There are 13 residues in the CDR3. Trimming removed 5 bases from V and 1 base from J, with 8 bases in between. CDR3 amino acids: CASSLGQNTEAFF. The CDR3 DNA is TGTGCCAGCAGCCTTGGACAGAACACTGAAGCTTTCTTT. Looking up the rest from reference TRBV7-9 and TRBJ1-1 gives the full variable domain: DTGVSQNPRHKITKRGQNVTFRCDPISEHNRLYWYRQTLGQGPEFLTYFQNEAQLEKSRLLSDRFSAERPKGSFSTLEIQRTEQGDSAMYLCASSLGQNTEAFFGQGTRLTVV.

The J gene is TRBJ1-6, the V gene TRBV30; 10 bases are a match to TRBD1. The CDR3 is 13 residues long. The V and J ends lost 5 bases and 7 bases, in that order; junction bases with no gene match: 2. Germline-derived CDR1 and CDR2 are GTSNPN and SVGIG (reference sequence). For the CDR3, the DNA is TGTGCCTGGGCGGGACAGGGGAATTCACCCCTCCACTTT. Translation gives CAWAGQGNSPLHF.